The clone carrying this TCR beta chain was counted at least ten times. Its antigen remains unidentified. The sample is drawn from a study of T-cell reconstitution after alpha-beta-depleted transplantation in children. Findings and caveats of the study: Reportedly, only several hundred clones from non-depleted graft cells drove alpha-beta T-cell counts at about two months. For some patients, TCRbeta diversity was high at day 60 because of recipient T cells and thymic progenitors that survived. T-cell numbers and diversity, one year after transplant, stemmed largely from T cells that were newly produced.

Unique molecular identifiers featured in how the TCRbeta library was prepared. One entry per CDR3 protein, called by TCRdb with MiXCR from the PCR reads. The sample consists of about 980,000 distinct CDR3 sequences, about 26% of them appearing once. Germline lookup yields CDR1 SNHLY and CDR2 FYNNEI. Trimming cost V 6 bases and J 3 bases; bases outside gene matches: 4. The CDR3 has 13 residues. The sequence was obtained from a boy in the first two years of life who had a stem cell transplant for SCID, so the T cells may come from the graft donor. The chain couples TRBV2 to TRBJ2-5, with 7 nucleotides matching TRBD2. The input for sequencing was PBMCs, mostly from graft donor cells, taken 360 days after TCRalphabeta/CD19-depleted stem cell transplant. The DNA of the CDR3 is TGTGCCAGCAGGGGAGGACTAGAAGAGACCCAGTACTTC. It translates to CASRGGLEETQYF.